This TCR beta chain was observed in a study of T cell responses to AZD1222 COVID-19 vaccine. The germline CDR1 and CDR2 sequences are SGHRS and YFSETQ. This CDR3 contains 13 residues. Between the trimmed V and J ends, which lost 9 bases and 1 base, there was a span of 13 bases. Here immunoSEQ multiplex PCR was the method, and the copy in TCRdb shows in-frame clones only, minus some. The table records 110,000 to 150,000 clones, around nine tenths of them present only once. Source: peripheral blood, taken on day 0 of AZD1222 vaccination. This clonotype was obtained from an adult in good health. The J gene is TRBJ1-1, the V gene TRBV5-1, with a tentative D call TRBD1 (5 bases). CDR3 nucleotide sequence: TGCGCCACCAGGGTACAAGCGAACACTGAAGCTTTCTTT. It translates to CATRVQANTEAFF.